A single sample gave rise to the 5 T cell receptor beta chains below, sequenced in a study of blood T cell repertoires in COVID-19. The data were produced by immunoSEQ multiplex PCR, yet TCRdb's version contains in-frame clones alone and is incomplete. The sample yields about 270,000 clones, around 81% seen once. Input material: peripheral blood. The receptor source for this set is a woman aged 55 to 70 with active or convalescent COVID-19.

On this clone: The sample has other DNA sequences that encode this CDR3 too. The rearrangement links TRBV19 to TRBJ1-2; D is undetermined. The V gene's germline CDR1 is LNHDA and CDR2 SQIVND (reference sequence). The CDR3 is made up of 13 amino acids. The V end lost 7 bases, the J end lost 2 bases, and 11 bases lay between the germline ends. The DNA for the CDR3 is TGTGCCAGTACCCGAGGAGGGAACTATGGCTACACCTTC. This translates into CASTRGGNYGYTF.

There are a few counts of this clone. The chain is built from TRBV5-6 and TRBJ2-6; no reliable D call. Looked up from germline, CDR1 is SGHDT and CDR2 is YYEEEE. Trimming took off 0 bases at V and 0 bases at J, with 4 bases between the two ends. This CDR3 has 15 amino acids. CDR3 sequence (DNA): TGTGCCAGCAGCTTGGGACACTCTGGGGCCAACGTCCTGACTTTC. As protein: CASSLGHSGANVLTF.

This clone has more than one count but fewer than ten. The chain uses TRBV18 and TRBJ1-4; 9 positions match TRBD1. The ends lost 2 bases at V and 2 bases at J; junction bases unmatched: 15. CDR3 length: 20 amino acids. Germline V gives CDR1 KGHSH, CDR2 LQKENI. DNA for the CDR3: TGTGCCAGCTCACCAAATTTGCTCGCGGACAGGGGAGGGACTAATGAAAAACTGTTTTTT. Translated: CASSPNLLADRGGTNEKLFF.

This chain's CDR3 is CASSLGPNYGYTF. CDR3 coding DNA: TGTGCCAGCAGCTTAGGGCCTAACTATGGCTACACCTTC. The V call is TRBV7-9, the J call TRBJ1-2, with D unresolved. Trimming took off 1 base at V and 0 bases at J, with 3 bases between the two ends. In germline, CDR1 is SEHNR, CDR2 FQNEAQ (reference sequence). The CDR3 is 13 amino acids.

The V and J genes are TRBV5-1 and TRBJ1-1; D call uncertain. The germline gives CDR1 SGHRS, CDR2 YFSETQ. Deletions cut 4 bases from V and 2 bases from J, with 12 bases between. This CDR3 contains 14 residues. Written as DNA, the CDR3 is TGCGCCAGCAGCGCCCGAGGCAGAAACACTGAAGCTTTCTTT. Protein: CASSARGRNTEAFF.